This TCR beta chain originates from a study of shared clonotypes between healthy human individuals. Study-wide results and caveats: Depth of sequencing was expected to influence donor clonotype sharing. Tissues were not sampled, only blood, and their repertoires likely differ.

As regards this clone: Its target is unknown.

Investigators spread the genomic DNA of each subset evenly over several immunoSEQ plates. Sequenced by immunoSEQ multiplex PCR; TCRdb stores in-frame clones only, minus some. This sample carries about 520,000 clones, 60% to 80% of them seen once, and the ten largest clones take approximately 12%. Germline loops: CDR1 SGHRS, CDR2 YFSETQ. The CDR3 is 13 amino acids. Deletions cut 3 bases from V and 6 bases from J, with 10 bases between. The source is a middle-aged woman in good health. Some clones in this sample may be carry-over from other donors' samples. This chain uses TRBV5-1 with TRBJ2-1; the D is unclear. Source material: PBMCs. CDR3 coding DNA: TGCGCCAGCAGCTCGGACCCGTCCAATGAGCAGTTCTTC. This codes for CASSSDPSNEQFF.